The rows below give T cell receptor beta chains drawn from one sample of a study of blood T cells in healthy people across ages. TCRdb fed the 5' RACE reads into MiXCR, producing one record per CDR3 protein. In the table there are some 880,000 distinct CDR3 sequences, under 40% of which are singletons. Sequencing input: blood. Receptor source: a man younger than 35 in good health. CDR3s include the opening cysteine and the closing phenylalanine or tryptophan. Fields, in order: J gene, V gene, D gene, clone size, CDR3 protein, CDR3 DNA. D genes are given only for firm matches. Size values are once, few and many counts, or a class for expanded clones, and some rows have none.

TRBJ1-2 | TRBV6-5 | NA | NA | CASVSPNYGYTF | TGTGCCAGCGTCTCACCTAACTATGGCTACACCTTC
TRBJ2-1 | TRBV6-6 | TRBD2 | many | CASSGPETSGGANEQFF | TGTGCCAGCAGTGGTCCTGAGACTAGCGGGGGGGCGAATGAGCAGTTCTTC
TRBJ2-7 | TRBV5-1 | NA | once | CASSAHRYEQYF | TGCGCCAGCAGCGCCCATCGCTACGAGCAGTACTTC
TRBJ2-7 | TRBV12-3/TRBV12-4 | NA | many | CASSLYDGVYEQYF | TGTGCCAGCAGTTTATATGACGGAGTCTACGAGCAGTACTTC
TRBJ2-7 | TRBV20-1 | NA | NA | CSEWGSSWQRNSYEQYF | TGCAGTGAGTGGGGCAGCAGTTGGCAAAGGAACTCCTACGAGCAGTACTTC
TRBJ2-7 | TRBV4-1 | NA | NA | CASSQTRLGHYEQYF | TGCGCCAGCAGCCAAACACGACTGGGACACTACGAGCAGTACTTC
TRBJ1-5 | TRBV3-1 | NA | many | CASSRQNQPQHF | TGTGCCAGCAGCCGACAGAATCAGCCCCAGCATTTT
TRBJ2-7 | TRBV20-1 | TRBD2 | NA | CSARPATSGATPYNEQYF | TGCAGTGCTAGACCCGCGACTAGCGGAGCGACCCCCTACAATGAGCAGTACTTC
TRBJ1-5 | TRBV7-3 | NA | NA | CASSLGGLKEPQHF | TGTGCCAGCAGCTTAGGGGGGTTGAAAGAGCCCCAGCATTTT
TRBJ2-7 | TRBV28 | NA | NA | CASSERTGLGEQYF | TGTGCCAGCAGTGAGCGGACGGGCTTGGGCGAGCAGTACTTC
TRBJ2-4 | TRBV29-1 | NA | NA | CSGMGGRGKNIQYF | TGCAGCGGGATGGGGGGGCGAGGCAAAAACATTCAGTACTTC
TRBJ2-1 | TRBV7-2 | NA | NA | CASSLMGVLGLGDEQFF | TGTGCCAGCAGCTTAATGGGGGTTTTAGGGCTAGGGGATGAGCAGTTCTTC
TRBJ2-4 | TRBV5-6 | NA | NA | CASSLSLKENIQYF | TGTGCCAGCAGCTTGTCACTCAAAGAAAACATTCAGTACTTC
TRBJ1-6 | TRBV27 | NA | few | CASSFGQGVNSPLHF | TGTGCCAGCAGTTTCGGCCAGGGTGTTAATTCACCCCTCCACTTT
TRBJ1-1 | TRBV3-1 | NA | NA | CASSQSQQAQAFF | TGTGCCAGCAGCCAAAGTCAGCAGGCACAGGCTTTCTTT
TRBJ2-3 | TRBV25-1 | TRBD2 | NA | CASSESGGLHPDTQYF | TGTGCCAGCAGTGAATCGGGGGGTCTCCATCCAGATACGCAGTATTTT
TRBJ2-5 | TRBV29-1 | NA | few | CSLRTLMGNEQYF | TGCAGCCTACGGACCCTAATGGGGAATGAGCAGTACTTC
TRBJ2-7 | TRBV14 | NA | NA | CASSQGLGSSPYEQYF | TGTGCCAGCAGCCAAGGGCTGGGTTCCTCCCCGTACGAGCAGTACTTC
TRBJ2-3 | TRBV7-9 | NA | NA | CASSSPRTADTQYF | TGTGCCAGCAGCTCACCTCGGACAGCAGATACGCAGTATTTT
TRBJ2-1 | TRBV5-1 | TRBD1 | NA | CASSEWDRGSYEQFF | TGCGCCAGCAGCGAATGGGACAGGGGTAGTTATGAGCAGTTCTTC
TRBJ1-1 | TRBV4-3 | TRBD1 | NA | CASSQDRGGQVEAFF | TGCGCCAGCAGCCAAGATAGGGGAGGACAGGTTGAAGCTTTCTTT
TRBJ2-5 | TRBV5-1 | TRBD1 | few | CASSAGGQETQYF | TGCGCCAGCAGTGCAGGGGGTCAAGAGACCCAGTACTTC
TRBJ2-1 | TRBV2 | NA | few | CASSEARSNNEQFF | TGTGCCAGCAGTGAAGCGAGAAGTAACAATGAGCAGTTCTTC
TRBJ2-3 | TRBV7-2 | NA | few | CASSLVAGYNTDTQYF | TGTGCCAGCAGCTTAGTAGCAGGGTACAATACAGATACGCAGTATTTT
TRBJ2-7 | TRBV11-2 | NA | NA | CASSFRGAGSYEQYF | TGTGCCAGCAGCTTTAGGGGCGCGGGTTCCTACGAGCAGTACTTC
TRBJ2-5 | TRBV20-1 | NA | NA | CSARRGETQYF | TGCAGTGCTAGAAGGGGGGAGACCCAGTACTTC
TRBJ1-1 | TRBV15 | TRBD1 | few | CATSRQGVVDTEAFF | TGTGCCACCAGCAGACAGGGGGTGGTTGACACTGAAGCTTTCTTT
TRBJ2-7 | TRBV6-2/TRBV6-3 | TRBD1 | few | CATSWTGGYEQYF | TGTGCCACCTCTTGGACAGGGGGTTACGAGCAGTACTTC
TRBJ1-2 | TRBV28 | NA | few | CASSLILEGYGYTF | TGTGCCAGCAGTTTGATCCTAGAGGGGTATGGCTACACCTTC
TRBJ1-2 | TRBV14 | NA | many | CASSQGASYGYTF | TGTGCCAGCAGCCAAGGGGCCAGCTATGGCTACACCTTC
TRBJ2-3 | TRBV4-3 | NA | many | CASSQDPQPEDTQYF | TGCGCCAGCAGCCAAGATCCCCAGCCGGAGGATACGCAGTATTTT
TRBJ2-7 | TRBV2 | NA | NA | CASNPAGYNEQYF | TGTGCCAGCAACCCCGCAGGGTACAATGAGCAGTACTTC
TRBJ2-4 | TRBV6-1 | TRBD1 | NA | CAGSEGTDLNIQYF | TGTGCCGGCAGTGAAGGGACAGACCTAAACATTCAGTACTTC
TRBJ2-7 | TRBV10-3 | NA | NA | CAISESVPDSNEQYF | TGTGCCATCAGTGAGTCGGTCCCGGACTCCAATGAGCAGTACTTC
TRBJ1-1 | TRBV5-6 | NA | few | CASSLGPGAMNTEAFF | TGTGCCAGCAGCTTGGGACCGGGCGCCATGAACACTGAAGCTTTCTTT
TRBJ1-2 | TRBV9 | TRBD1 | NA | CASSALNRGSYGYTF | TGTGCCAGCAGCGCCCTAAACAGGGGAAGCTATGGCTACACCTTC
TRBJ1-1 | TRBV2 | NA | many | CASSREGRGNTEAFF | TGTGCCAGCAGTAGAGAGGGCCGAGGGAACACTGAAGCTTTCTTT
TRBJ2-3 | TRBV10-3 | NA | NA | CAISGDGNTQYF | TGTGCCATCAGCGGGGACGGCAATACGCAGTATTTT
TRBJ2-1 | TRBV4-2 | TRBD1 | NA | CASSHGQGAANEQFF | TGTGCCAGCAGCCACGGACAGGGGGCTGCGAATGAGCAGTTCTTC
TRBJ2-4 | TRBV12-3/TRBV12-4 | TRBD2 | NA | CASSISGVAKNIQYF | TGTGCCAGCAGCATTAGCGGGGTAGCCAAAAACATTCAGTACTTC
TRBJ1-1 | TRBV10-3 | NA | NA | CAIRGTENTEAFF | TGTGCCATCAGGGGGACGGAGAACACTGAAGCTTTCTTT
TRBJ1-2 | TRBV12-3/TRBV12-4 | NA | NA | CASSYPLGSGYTF | TGTGCCAGCAGTTATCCCCTGGGATCTGGCTACACCTTC
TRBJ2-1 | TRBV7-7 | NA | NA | CASSVGEGVDEQFF | TGTGCTAGCAGCGTAGGAGAGGGGGTCGATGAGCAGTTCTTC